This T cell receptor (beta chain) is from a study of CD8 T cell repertoires and HIV-1 epitope variants. About the study: Each of Twenty-five Gag and Nef epitope peptides stimulated a separate culture. 1M T cells were kept uncultured as a baseline. Controls included no peptide, Ebola AY9 epitope, and a CMV, EBV, flu pool.

Profiled with immunoSEQ multiplex PCR; TCRdb holds only in-frame clones, not every one. This sample has 4,500 to 7,000 clones, with about 61% found just once. Findings of the study overall: About 10 antigen-specific TCR beta clonotypes were found; about 6 seemed cross-reactive to variants.

The germline V gene has CDR1 LNHDA and CDR2 SQIVND (reference sequence). The CDR3 length is 16 residues. Trimming cost V 9 bases and J 2 bases, with 23 bases left between them. In regard to this clone: Its cognate antigen is unknown.

Sequencing was performed on cultured CD8+ T cells derived from PBMCs. The TCR was taken from a male donor with HIV. The rearrangement links TRBV19 to TRBJ2-7, with D tentatively TRBD1 or TRBD2 (6 bases each). CDR3 sequence reads: CASPWGEHRDPYEQYF. In nucleotides, the CDR3 is TGTGCCAGCCCCTGGGGGGAACACAGGGATCCCTACGAGCAGTACTTC. Full variable domain (outside the CDR3, taken from reference TRBV19 and TRBJ2-7): DGGITQSPKYLFRKEGQNVTLSCEQNLNHDAMYWYRQDPGQGLRLIYYSQIVNDFQKGDIAEGYSVSREKKESFPLTVTSAQKNPTAFYLCASPWGEHRDPYEQYFGPGTRLTVT.